The 12 T cell receptor beta chains presented below share a single source sample, sequenced in a study of blood T cell repertoires in COVID-19. Repertoires were generated with immunoSEQ multiplex PCR, while TCRdb's copy carries only in-frame clones and drops some. This sample carries approximately 150,000 clones, about 80% of them seen once, and the ten largest clones take around 13%. Sequencing was carried out using peripheral blood. The source of these receptors is a man in his 70s who had recovered from COVID-19.

The chain combines TRBV6-5 with TRBJ1-5, with D possibly TRBD1 on 5 matching bases. Looked up from germline, CDR1 is MNHEY and CDR2 is SVGAGI. The CDR3 covers 14 residues. Trimming took off 7 bases at V and 1 base at J, with 11 bases between the two ends. CDR3 in DNA: TGTGCCAGCACCACAGACAGAAGCAATCAGCCCCAGCATTTT. Residues: CASTTDRSNQPQHF.

The gene calls are TRBV5-1 and TRBJ1-1; 7 nucleotides line up with TRBD1. The germline V gene has CDR1 SGHRS and CDR2 YFSETQ. The CDR3 is 16 amino acids. The junction had 14 bases not matched to a gene; V was cut back by 8 bases and J by 1 base. The CDR3 bases are TGCGCCAGTGGGCAGGGGGGTTGGGTTGGGAACACTGAAGCTTTCTTT. This codes for CASGQGGWVGNTEAFF.

The rearrangement links TRBV19 to TRBJ2-6; perhaps TRBD2 as D (6 bases). V was pared by 3 bases and J by 3 bases, with 9 bases between. CDR3 length: 15 amino acids. Germline values: CDR1 LNHDA, CDR2 SQIVND (reference sequence). The DNA for the CDR3 is TGTGCCAGTAGTATGGGACTTTTTGGGGCCAACGTCCTGACTTTC. Residues: CASSMGLFGANVLTF.

CDR3 DNA: TGTGCCACCAGCAGAGCCCCGGCCGACAGCTCCTACGAGCAGTACTTC. Translated, it gives CATSRAPADSSYEQYF. The gene calls are TRBV15 and TRBJ2-7, with a possible D match to TRBD1 (5 bases). This CDR3 has 16 residues. CDR1 and CDR2 from the germline V gene are LNHNV and YYDKDF (reference sequence). V shed 1 base and J shed 0 bases, with 13 bases lying between them.

The V call is TRBV5-1, the J call TRBJ1-2; TRBD1 might be the D (6 bases). Deletions cut 0 bases from V and 3 bases from J, with 9 bases between. The CDR3 runs to 14 residues. The germline CDR1 and CDR2 sequences are SGHRS and YFSETQ. CDR3 sequence reads: CASSLAPGDYGYTF. CDR3 bases: TGCGCCAGCAGCTTGGCCCCAGGGGACTATGGCTACACCTTC.

This sequence joins TRBV3-1 (or the pseudogene TRBV3-2) and TRBJ2-5, with D tentatively TRBD2 (6 bases). Germline V gene lookup returns CDR1 LGHDT and CDR2 YNNKEL (reference sequence). CDR3 size: 17 residues. Trimming removed 1 base from V and 5 bases from J, with 20 bases in between. CDR3 in amino acids: CASSQAPPRRVGETQYF. Written as DNA, the CDR3 is TGTGCCAGCAGCCAAGCCCCCCCTAGGAGGGTGGGGGAGACCCAGTACTTC.

The rearrangement joins TRBV9 to TRBJ2-3; 7 positions agree with TRBD2. CDR3 length: 15 residues. With 3 bases clipped from V and 2 bases from J, the junction kept 6 bases outside the gene matches. Looked up from germline, CDR1 is SGDLS and CDR2 is YYNGEE. CDR3: CASSASAGPTDTQYF. DNA for the CDR3: TGTGCCAGCAGCGCTTCAGCGGGACCCACAGATACGCAGTATTTT.

The chain is built from TRBV7-9 and TRBJ2-7, with a weak D call TRBD2 (5 bases). Trimming pared 5 bases from V and 9 bases from J, leaving 14 bases between. The CDR3 consists of 12 residues. Germline V lookup: CDR1 SEHNR, CDR2 FQNEAQ (reference sequence). In DNA, the CDR3 is TGTGCCAGCAGCCCCAGTCCGGAGGCGCAGTACTTC. It codes for CASSPSPEAQYF. Together with reference TRBV7-9 and TRBJ2-7, the CDR3 gives the full variable domain: DTGVSQNPRHKITKRGQNVTFRCDPISEHNRLYWYRQTLGQGPEFLTYFQNEAQLEKSRLLSDRFSAERPKGSFSTLEIQRTEQGDSAMYLCASSPSPEAQYFGPGTRLTVT.

This chain uses TRBV27 with TRBJ2-3; D not certain. Trimming pared 7 bases from V and 1 base from J, leaving 9 bases between. The CDR3 has 13 residues. Germline V gene data show CDR1 as MNHEY and CDR2 as SMNVEV (reference sequence). CDR3 sequence: CASKRSGTDTQYF. CDR3 DNA sequence: TGTGCCAGCAAGAGGTCGGGCACAGATACGCAGTATTTT.

This clone appeared a single time. The gene calls are TRBV5-1 and TRBJ2-1; D perhaps matches TRBD2 (5 bases). From germline, CDR1 is SGHRS and CDR2 YFSETQ. The CDR3 has 16 residues. Trimming pared 0 bases from V and 4 bases from J, leaving 14 bases between. The CDR3 spells CASSLVATPGYNEQFF. CDR3 coding DNA: TGCGCCAGCAGCTTGGTAGCTACCCCGGGGTACAATGAGCAGTTCTTC.

The chain uses TRBV7-6 and TRBJ2-3, with a weak D call TRBD1 (5 bases). Germline loops: CDR1 SGHVS, CDR2 FNYEAQ. The V and J ends lost 5 bases and 4 bases respectively, with 19 bases between them. The CDR3 has 16 amino acids. CDR3 residues: CASSPSRGPAADTQYF. DNA of the CDR3: TGTGCCAGCAGCCCAAGTAGGGGCCCGGCCGCAGATACGCAGTATTTT.

The chain has TRBV5-1 and TRBJ1-2; possibly TRBD1 for D (6 bases). The CDR3 length is 16 residues. Germline V gives CDR1 SGHRS, CDR2 YFSETQ. The V gene lost 0 bases and the J gene lost 2 bases, with 14 bases spanning the gap. CDR3 bases: TGCGCCAGCAGCTTGGACGAGGGACACGGGAACTATGGCTACACCTTC. This sequence encodes CASSLDEGHGNYGYTF.